The T cell receptor beta chain described here comes from a study of OX40 agonist ivuxolimab in advanced cancers. Study-level background: Intravenous ivuxolimab was administered to patients every 2 weeks at 0.01 to 10 mg/kg.

No patient had autoimmune disease or received systemic immunosuppression. Clones were sequenced by immunoSEQ multiplex PCR, and TCRdb holds only the in-frame ones, with some missing. The table has around 46,000 clones, about 90% seen once. The germline V and J ends were trimmed by 4 bases and 2 bases, with 15 bases remaining between them. The CDR3 runs to 15 residues. The germline V gene has CDR1 MNHEY and CDR2 SVGAGI. The TCR was taken from an adult with an advanced solid tumor such as melanoma, head and neck, liver or kidney cancer. The chain couples TRBV6-5 to TRBJ2-7, with a weak D call TRBD2 (6 bases). Sequenced here: CD4+ or CD8+ T cells sorted from blood, sampled in a trial of the OX40 agonist ivuxolimab. CDR3 protein: CASSSSGSGAYEQYF. As DNA, the CDR3 is TGTGCCAGCAGTTCGTCCGGGAGCGGTGCCTACGAGCAGTACTTC.